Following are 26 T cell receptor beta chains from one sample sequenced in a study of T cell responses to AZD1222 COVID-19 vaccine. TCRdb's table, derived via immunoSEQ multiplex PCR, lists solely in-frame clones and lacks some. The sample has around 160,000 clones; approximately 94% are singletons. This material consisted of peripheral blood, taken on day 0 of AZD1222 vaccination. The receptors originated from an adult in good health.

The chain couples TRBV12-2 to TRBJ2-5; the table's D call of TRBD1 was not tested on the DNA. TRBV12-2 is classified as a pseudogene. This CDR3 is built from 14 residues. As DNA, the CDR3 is TGTGCAAGTCGCTACGGACAGGGACGGGAGACCCAGTACTTC. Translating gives CASRYGQGRETQYF.

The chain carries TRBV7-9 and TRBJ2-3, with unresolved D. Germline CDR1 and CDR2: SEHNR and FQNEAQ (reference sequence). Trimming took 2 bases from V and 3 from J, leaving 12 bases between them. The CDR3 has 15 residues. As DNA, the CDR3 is TGTGCCAGCAGCTTAATTGGACCGGCAACAGATACGCAGTATTTT. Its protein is CASSLIGPATDTQYF.

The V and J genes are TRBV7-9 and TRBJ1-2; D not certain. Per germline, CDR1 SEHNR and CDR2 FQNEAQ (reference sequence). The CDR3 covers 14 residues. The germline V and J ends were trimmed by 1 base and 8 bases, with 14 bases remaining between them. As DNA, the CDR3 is TGTGCCAGCAGCTTAGATGACGGTTTGAGCGGCTACACCTTC. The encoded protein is CASSLDDGLSGYTF.

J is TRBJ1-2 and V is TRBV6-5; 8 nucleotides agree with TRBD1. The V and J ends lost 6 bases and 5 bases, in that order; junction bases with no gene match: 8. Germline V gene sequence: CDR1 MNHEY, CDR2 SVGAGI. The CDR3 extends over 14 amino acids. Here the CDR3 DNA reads TGTGCCAGCAGCGCCTTAGGACAGGGATATGGCTACACCTTC. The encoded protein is CASSALGQGYGYTF.

CDR3 in DNA: TGCGCCAGCAGCTTCCAGACCCCTGGGGGGCAAGAGACCCAGTACTTC. Amino acids: CASSFQTPGGQETQYF. J is TRBJ2-5 and V is TRBV5-1, with D possibly matching TRBD2 (6 bases). The CDR3 has 16 amino acids. The germline V gene has CDR1 SGHRS and CDR2 YFSETQ. Trimming removed 2 bases from V and 2 bases from J, with 16 bases in between.

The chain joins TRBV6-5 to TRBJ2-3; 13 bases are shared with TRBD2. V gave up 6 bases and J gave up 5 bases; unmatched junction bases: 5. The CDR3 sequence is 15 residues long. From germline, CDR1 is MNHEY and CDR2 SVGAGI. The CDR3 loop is CASSLTSGRRDTQYF. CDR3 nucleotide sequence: TGTGCCAGCAGCTTGACTAGCGGGAGGCGAGATACGCAGTATTTT.

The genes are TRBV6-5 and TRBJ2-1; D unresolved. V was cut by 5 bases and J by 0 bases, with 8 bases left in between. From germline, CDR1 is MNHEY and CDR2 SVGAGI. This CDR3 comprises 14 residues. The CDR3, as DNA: TGTGCCAGCAGTCGACTGAGCTCCTACAATGAGCAGTTCTTC. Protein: CASSRLSSYNEQFF.

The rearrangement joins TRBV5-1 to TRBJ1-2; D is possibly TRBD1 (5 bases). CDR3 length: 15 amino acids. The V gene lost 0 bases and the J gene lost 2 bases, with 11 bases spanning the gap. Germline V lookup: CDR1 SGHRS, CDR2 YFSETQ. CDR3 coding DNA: TGCGCCAGCAGCTTGGTTGAGGCAGGGAACTATGGCTACACCTTC. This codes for CASSLVEAGNYGYTF.

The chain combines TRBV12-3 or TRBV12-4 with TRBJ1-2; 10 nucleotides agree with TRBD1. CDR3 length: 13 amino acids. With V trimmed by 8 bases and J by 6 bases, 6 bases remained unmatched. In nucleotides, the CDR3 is TGTGCCAGCCGTGGACAGGGGGTGGATGGCTACACCTTC. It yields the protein CASRGQGVDGYTF.

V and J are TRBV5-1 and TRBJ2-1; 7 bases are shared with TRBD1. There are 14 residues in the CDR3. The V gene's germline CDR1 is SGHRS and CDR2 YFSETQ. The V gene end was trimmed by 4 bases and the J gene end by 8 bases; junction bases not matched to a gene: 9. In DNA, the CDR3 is TGCGCCAGCAGCATTTATAACACAGGGGATGAGCAGTTCTTC. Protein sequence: CASSIYNTGDEQFF.

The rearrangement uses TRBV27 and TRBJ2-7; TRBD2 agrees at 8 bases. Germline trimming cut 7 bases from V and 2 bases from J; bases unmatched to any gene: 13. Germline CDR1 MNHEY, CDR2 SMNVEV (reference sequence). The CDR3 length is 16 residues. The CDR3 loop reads CASTQGGSGAPYEQYF. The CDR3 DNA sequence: TGTGCCAGCACCCAGGGAGGTAGCGGGGCACCCTACGAGCAGTACTTC.

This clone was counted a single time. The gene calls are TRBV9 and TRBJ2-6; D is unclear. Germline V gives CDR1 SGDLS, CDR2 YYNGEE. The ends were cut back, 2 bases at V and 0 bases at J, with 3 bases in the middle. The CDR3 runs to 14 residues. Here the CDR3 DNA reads TGTGCCAGCAGCGTGAACTCTGGGGCCAACGTCCTGACTTTC. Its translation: CASSVNSGANVLTF.

The CDR3 nucleotides read TGTGCCACCGCCCCAGGGGGGGCTGGCAATCAGCCCCAGCATTTT. Its protein is CATAPGGAGNQPQHF. The chain carries TRBV7-6 and TRBJ1-5, with 7 bases matching TRBD1. This CDR3 has 15 amino acids. Trimming cost V 10 bases and J 2 bases; bases outside gene matches: 11. The germline gives CDR1 SGHVS, CDR2 FNYEAQ.

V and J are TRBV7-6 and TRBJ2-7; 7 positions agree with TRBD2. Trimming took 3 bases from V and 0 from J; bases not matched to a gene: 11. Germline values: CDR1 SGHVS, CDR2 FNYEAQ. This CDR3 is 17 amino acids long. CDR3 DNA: TGTGCCAGCAGCTTGGGGCTATGGGGGGGGAGCTCCTACGAGCAGTACTTC. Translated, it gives CASSLGLWGGSSYEQYF.

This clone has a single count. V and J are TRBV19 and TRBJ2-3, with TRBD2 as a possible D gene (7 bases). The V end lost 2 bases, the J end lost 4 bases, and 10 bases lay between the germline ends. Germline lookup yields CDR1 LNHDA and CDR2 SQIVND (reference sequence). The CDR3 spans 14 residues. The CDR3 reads CASSIQGRADTQYF. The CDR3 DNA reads TGTGCCAGTAGTATACAGGGGAGGGCAGATACGCAGTATTTT.

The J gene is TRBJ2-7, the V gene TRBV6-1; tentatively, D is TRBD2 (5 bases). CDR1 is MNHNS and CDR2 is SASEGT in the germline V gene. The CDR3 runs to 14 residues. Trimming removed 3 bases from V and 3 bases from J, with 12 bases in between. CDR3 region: CASSDRGEGYEQYF. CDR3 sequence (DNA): TGTGCCAGCAGTGATCGGGGTGAAGGCTACGAGCAGTACTTC.

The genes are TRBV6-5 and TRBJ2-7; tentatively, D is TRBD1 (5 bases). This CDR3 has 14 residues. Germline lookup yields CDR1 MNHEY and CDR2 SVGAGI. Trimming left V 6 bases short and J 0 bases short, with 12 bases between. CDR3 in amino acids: CASRKTASSYEQYF. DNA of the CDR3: TGTGCCAGCAGAAAGACAGCTAGCTCCTACGAGCAGTACTTC.

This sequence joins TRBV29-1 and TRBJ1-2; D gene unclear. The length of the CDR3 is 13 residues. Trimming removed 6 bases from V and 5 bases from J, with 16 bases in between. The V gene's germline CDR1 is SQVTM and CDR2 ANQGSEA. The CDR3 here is CSVKRIEDYGYTF. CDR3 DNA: TGCAGCGTGAAGCGCATCGAGGATTATGGCTACACCTTC.

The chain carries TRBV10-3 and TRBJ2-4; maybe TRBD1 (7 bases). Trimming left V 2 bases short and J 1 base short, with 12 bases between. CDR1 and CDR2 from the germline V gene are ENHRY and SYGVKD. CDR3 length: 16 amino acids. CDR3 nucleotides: TGTGCCATCAGTGAGCCGGAGGGGGCTGCCAAAAACATTCAGTACTTC. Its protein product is CAISEPEGAAKNIQYF.

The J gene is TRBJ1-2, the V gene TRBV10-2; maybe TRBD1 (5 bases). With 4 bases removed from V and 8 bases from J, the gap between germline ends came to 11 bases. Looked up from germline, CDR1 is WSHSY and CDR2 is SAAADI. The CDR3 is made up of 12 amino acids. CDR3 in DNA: TGCGCCAGCAGTGTGAAGGGGCTGGGCTACACCTTC. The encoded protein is CASSVKGLGYTF.

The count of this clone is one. DNA for the CDR3: TGTGCCAGCAGCTTGGCGCAGGTGGGGAACACCATATATTTT. Translating it yields CASSLAQVGNTIYF. The J gene is TRBJ1-3, the V gene TRBV5-6; D gene unclear. Germline CDR1 and CDR2: SGHDT and YYEEEE. The CDR3 totals 14 residues. V lost 0 bases, J lost 7 bases, and 11 bases lay in between. Full variable domain (missing parts from reference TRBV5-6 and TRBJ1-3): DAGVTQSPTHLIKTRGQQVTLRCSPKSGHDTVSWYQQALGQGPQFIFQYYEEEERQRGNFPDRFSGHQFPNYSSELNVNALLLGDSALYLCASSLAQVGNTIYFGEGSWLTVV.

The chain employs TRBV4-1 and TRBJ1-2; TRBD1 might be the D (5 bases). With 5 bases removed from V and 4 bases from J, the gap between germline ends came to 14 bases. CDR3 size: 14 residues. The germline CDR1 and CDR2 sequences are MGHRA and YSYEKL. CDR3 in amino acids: CASSTQGTGYGYTF. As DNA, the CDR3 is TGCGCCAGCAGCACCCAGGGAACCGGCTATGGCTACACCTTC.

The CDR3 bases are TGTGCCAGCAGCGCACCGAGGGGGTCCCACGAGCAGTACTTC. Residues: CASSAPRGSHEQYF. The chain carries TRBV11-2 and TRBJ2-7, with D maybe TRBD1 (6 bases). Germline V gene sequence: CDR1 SGHAT, CDR2 FQNNGV. With 5 bases removed from V and 5 bases from J, the gap between germline ends came to 16 bases. CDR3 length equals 14 residues.

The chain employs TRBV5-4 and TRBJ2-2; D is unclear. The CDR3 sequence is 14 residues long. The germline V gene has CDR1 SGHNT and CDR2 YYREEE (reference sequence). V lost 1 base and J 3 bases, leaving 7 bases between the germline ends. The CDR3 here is CASSLFLHTGELFF. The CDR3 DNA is TGTGCCAGCAGCTTGTTTCTACACACCGGGGAGCTGTTTTTT.

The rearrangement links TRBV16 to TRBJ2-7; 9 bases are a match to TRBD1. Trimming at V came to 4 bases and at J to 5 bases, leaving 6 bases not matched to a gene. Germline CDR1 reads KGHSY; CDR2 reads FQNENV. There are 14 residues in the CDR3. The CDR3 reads CASSPGQGKNEQYF. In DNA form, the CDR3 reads TGTGCCAGCAGCCCCGGACAGGGGAAGAACGAGCAGTACTTC.

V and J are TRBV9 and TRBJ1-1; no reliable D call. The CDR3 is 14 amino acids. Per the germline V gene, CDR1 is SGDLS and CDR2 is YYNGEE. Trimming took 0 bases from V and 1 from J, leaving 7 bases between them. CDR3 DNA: TGTGCCAGCAGCGTAGGTCAGCAGAACACTGAAGCTTTCTTT. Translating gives CASSVGQQNTEAFF.